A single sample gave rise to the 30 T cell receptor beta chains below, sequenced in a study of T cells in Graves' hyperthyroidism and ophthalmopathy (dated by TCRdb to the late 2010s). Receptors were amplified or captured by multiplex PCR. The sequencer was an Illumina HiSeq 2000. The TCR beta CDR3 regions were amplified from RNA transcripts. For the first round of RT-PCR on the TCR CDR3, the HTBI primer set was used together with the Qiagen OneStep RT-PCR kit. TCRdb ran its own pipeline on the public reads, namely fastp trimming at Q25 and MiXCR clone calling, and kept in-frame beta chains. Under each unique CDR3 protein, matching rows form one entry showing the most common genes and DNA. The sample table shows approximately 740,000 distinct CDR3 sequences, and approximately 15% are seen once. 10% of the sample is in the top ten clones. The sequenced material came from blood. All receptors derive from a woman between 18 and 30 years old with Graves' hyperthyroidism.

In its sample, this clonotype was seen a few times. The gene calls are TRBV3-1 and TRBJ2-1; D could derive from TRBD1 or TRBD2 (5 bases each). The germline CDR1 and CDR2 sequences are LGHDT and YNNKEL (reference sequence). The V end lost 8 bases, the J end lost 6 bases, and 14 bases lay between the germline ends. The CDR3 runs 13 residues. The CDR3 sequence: CASAPGDVNEQFF. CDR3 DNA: TGTGCCAGCGCGCCCGGGGACGTCAATGAGCAGTTCTTC.

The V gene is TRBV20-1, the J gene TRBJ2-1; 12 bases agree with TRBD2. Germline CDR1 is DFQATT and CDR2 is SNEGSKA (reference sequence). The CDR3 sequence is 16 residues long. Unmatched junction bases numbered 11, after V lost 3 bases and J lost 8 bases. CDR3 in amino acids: CSASNPRLAGEYEQFF. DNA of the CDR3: TGCAGTGCTAGTAACCCAAGACTAGCGGGAGAATATGAGCAGTTCTTC.

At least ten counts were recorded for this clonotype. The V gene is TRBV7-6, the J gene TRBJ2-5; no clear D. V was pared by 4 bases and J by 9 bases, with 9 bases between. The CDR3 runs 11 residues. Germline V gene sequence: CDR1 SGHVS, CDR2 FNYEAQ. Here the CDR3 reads CASSSEVAQYF. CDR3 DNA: TGTGCCAGCAGCTCTGAAGTGGCCCAGTACTTC.

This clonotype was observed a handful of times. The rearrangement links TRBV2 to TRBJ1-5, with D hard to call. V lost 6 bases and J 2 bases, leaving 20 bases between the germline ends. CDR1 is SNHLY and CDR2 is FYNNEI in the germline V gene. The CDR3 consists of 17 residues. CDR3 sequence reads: CASRGTFRRVGNQPQHF. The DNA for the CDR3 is TGTGCCAGCAGGGGAACCTTTCGGAGGGTGGGCAATCAGCCCCAGCATTTT.

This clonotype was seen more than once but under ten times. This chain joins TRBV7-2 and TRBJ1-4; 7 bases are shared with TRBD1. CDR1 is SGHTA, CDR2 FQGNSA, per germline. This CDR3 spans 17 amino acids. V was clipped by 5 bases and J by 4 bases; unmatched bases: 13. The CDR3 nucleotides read TGTGCCAGCAGCCTAATGGGACAGCCGACAGTTAATGAAAAACTGTTTTTT. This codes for CASSLMGQPTVNEKLFF.

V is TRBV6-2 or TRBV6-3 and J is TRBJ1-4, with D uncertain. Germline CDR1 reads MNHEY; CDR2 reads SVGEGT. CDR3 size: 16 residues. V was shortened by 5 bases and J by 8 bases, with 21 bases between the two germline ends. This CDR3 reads CASSTNALGEGEKLFF. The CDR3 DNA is TGTGCCAGCAGTACCAACGCCCTCGGGGAGGGAGAAAAACTGTTTTTT.

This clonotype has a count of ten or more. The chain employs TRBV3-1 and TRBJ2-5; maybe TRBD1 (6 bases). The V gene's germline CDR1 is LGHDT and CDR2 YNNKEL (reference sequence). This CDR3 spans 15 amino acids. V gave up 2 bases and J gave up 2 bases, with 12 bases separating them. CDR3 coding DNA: TGTGCCAGCAGCCAAAGGGGGTCTGGTCAAGAGACCCAGTACTTC. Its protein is CASSQRGSGQETQYF.

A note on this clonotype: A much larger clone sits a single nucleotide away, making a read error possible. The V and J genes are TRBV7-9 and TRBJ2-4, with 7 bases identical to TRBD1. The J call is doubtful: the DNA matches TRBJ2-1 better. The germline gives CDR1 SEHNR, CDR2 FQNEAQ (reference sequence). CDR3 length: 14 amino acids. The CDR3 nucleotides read TGTGCCAGCATGGTAGGGGGCAGCAAGAACATTCAGTTCTTC. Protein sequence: CASMVGGSKNIQFF.

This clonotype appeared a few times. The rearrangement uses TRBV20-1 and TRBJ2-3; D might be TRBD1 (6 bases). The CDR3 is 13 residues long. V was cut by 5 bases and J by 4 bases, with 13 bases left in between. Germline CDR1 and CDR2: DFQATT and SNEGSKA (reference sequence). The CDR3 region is CSAGPGVADTQYF. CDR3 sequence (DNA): TGCAGTGCTGGGCCAGGGGTGGCAGATACGCAGTATTTT.

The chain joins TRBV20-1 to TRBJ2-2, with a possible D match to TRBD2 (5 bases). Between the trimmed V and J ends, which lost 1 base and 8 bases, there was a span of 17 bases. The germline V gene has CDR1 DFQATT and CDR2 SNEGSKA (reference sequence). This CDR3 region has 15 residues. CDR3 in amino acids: CSARGRTPTGGELFF. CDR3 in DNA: TGCAGTGCTAGAGGCCGAACCCCCACGGGGGGGGAGCTGTTTTTT.

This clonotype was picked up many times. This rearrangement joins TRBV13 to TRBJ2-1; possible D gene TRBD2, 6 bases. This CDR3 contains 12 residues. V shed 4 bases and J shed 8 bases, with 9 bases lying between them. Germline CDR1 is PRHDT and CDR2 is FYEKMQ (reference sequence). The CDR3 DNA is TGTGCCAGCAGCTCGACTAGTTATGAGCAGTTCTTC. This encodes CASSSTSYEQFF.

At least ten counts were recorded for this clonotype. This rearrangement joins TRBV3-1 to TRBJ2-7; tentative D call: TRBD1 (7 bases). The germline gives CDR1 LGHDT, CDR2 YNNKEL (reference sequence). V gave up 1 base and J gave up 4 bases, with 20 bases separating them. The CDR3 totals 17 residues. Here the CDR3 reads CASSQGRGGGGGYEQYF. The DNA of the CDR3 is TGTGCCAGCAGCCAAGGCCGGGGAGGAGGGGGCGGGTACGAGCAGTACTTC.

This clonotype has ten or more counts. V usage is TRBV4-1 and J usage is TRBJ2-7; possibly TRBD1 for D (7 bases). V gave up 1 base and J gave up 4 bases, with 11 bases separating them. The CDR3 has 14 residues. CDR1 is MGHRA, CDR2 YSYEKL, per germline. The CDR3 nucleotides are TGCGCCAGCAGCCAAGCGGCAGGGGGGTACGAGCAGTACTTC. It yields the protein CASSQAAGGYEQYF.

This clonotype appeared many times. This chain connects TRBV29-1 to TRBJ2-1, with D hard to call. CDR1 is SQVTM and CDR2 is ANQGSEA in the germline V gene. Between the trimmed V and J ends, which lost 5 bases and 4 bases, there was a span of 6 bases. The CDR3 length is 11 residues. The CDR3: CSVTVYNEQFF. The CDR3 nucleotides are TGCAGCGTTACAGTTTACAATGAGCAGTTCTTC.

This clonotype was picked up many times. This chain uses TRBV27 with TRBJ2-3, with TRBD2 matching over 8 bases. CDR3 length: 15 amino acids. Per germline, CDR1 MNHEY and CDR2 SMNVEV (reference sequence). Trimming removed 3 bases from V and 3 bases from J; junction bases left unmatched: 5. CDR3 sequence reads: CASSFQRESTDTQYF. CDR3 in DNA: TGTGCCAGCAGTTTCCAGCGGGAGTCGACAGATACGCAGTATTTT.

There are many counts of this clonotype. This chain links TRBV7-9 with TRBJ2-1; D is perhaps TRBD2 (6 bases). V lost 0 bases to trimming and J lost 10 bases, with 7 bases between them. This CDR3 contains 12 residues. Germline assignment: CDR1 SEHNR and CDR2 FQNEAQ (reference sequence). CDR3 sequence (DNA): TGTGCCAGCAGCTTAGCTCGGGAGGAGCAGTTCTTC. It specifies CASSLAREEQFF.

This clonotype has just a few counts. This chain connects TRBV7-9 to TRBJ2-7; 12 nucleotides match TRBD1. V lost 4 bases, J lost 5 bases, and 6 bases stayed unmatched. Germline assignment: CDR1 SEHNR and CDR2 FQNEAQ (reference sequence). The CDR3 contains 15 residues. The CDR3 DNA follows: TGTGCCAGCAGCTCGATCGGGACAGGGGGCAACGAGCAGTACTTC. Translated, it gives CASSSIGTGGNEQYF.

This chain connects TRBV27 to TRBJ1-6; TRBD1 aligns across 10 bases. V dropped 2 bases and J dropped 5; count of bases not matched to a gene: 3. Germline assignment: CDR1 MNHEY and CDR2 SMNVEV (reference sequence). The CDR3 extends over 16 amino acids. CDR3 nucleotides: TGTGCCAGCAGTTTAGGGACAGGGGTAAATAATTCACCCCTCCACTTT. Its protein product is CASSLGTGVNNSPLHF.

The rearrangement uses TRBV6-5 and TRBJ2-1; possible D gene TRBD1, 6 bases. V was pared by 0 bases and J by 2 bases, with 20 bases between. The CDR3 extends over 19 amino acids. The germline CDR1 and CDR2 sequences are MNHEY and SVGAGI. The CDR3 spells CASSYSRGGSGHTYNEQFF. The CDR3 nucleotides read TGTGCCAGCAGTTACTCAAGGGGCGGATCGGGACACACCTACAATGAGCAGTTCTTC.

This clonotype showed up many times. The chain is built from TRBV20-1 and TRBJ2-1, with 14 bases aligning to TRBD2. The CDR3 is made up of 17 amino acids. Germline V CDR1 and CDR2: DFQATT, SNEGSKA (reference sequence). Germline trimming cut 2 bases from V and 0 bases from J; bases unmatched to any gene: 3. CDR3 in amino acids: CSARSGTSGSSYNEQFF. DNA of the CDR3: TGCAGTGCTAGATCCGGGACTAGCGGGAGCTCCTACAATGAGCAGTTCTTC.

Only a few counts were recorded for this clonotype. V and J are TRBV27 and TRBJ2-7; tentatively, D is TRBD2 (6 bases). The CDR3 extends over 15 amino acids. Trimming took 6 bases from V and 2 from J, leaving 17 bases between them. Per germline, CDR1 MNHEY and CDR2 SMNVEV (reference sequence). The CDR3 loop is CASSRSGFAPYEQYF. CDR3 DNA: TGTGCCAGCAGCCGGAGCGGGTTCGCGCCCTACGAGCAGTACTTC.

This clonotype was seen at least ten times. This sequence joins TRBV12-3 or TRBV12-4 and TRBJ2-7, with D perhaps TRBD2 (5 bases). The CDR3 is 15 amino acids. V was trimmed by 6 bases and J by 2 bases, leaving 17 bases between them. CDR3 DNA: TGTGCCAGCAGCCAATCCGCGGGTTACGCCTACGAGCAGTACTTC. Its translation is CASSQSAGYAYEQYF.

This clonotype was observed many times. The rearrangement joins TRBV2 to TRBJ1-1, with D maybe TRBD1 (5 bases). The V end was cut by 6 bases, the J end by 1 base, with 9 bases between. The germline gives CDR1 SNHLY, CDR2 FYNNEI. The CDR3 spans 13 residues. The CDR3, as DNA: TGTGCCAGCAGAGCCCAGGGGAACACTGAAGCTTTCTTT. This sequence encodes CASRAQGNTEAFF.

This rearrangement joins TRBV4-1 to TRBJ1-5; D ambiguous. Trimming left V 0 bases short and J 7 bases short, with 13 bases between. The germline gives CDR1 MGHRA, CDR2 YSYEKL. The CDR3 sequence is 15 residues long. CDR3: CASSQDPTGYQPQHF. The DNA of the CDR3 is TGCGCCAGCAGCCAAGACCCCACGGGCTACCAGCCCCAGCATTTT.

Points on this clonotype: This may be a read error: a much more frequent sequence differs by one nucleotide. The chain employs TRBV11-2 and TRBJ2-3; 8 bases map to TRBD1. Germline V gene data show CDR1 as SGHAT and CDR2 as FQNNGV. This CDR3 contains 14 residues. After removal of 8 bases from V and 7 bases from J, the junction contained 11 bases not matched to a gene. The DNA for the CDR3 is TGTGCCAGCGCCCGGGCAGGGGGCGCGAATACGCAGTATTTT. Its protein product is CASARAGGANTQYF.

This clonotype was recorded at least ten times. CDR3 protein: CASILKRGGLYNEQFF. DNA for the CDR3: TGTGCCAGCATCCTAAAGAGGGGCGGTCTCTACAATGAGCAGTTCTTC. The rearrangement links TRBV6-1 to TRBJ2-1; TRBD1 or TRBD2 may be the D gene (5 bases each). Trimming shortened V by 7 bases and J by 3 bases, and 19 bases separated the two germline ends. This CDR3 is built from 16 residues. Germline V gives CDR1 MNHNS, CDR2 SASEGT.

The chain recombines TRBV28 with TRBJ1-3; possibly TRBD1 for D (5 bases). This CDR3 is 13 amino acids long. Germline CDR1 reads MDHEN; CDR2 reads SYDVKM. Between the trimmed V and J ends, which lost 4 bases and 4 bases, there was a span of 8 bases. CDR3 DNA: TGTGCCAGCAGTTGGACACAGGGAAACACCATATATTTT. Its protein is CASSWTQGNTIYF. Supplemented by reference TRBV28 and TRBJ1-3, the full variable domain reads DVKVTQSSRYLVKRTGEKVFLECVQDMDHENMFWYRQDPGLGLRLIYFSYDVKMKEKGDIPEGYSVSREKKERFSLILESASTNQTSMYLCASSWTQGNTIYFGEGSWLTVV.

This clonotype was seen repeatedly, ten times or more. CDR3 amino acids: CASSTSGTGNTEAFF. CDR3 nucleotide sequence: TGTGCCAGCAGCACCTCCGGGACGGGGAACACTGAAGCTTTCTTT. This chain connects TRBV9 to TRBJ1-1, with D perhaps TRBD1 (5 bases). Germline V gene data show CDR1 as SGDLS and CDR2 as YYNGEE. The CDR3 is 15 amino acids. Trimming pared 4 bases from V and 1 base from J, leaving 14 bases between.

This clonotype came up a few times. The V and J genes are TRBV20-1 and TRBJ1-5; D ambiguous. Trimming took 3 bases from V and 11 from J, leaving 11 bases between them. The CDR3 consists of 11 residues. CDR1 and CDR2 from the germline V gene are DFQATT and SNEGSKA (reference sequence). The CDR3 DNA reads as TGCAGTGCTAGCCTCCTCGGGGCCCAGCATTTT. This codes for CSASLLGAQHF.

The CDR3 here is CSVPRGSRAGELFF. CDR3 DNA: TGCAGCGTTCCCCGGGGTAGTCGTGCCGGGGAGCTGTTTTTT. The chain joins TRBV29-1 to TRBJ2-2; TRBD2 is a possible D gene (5 bases). CDR1 is SQVTM and CDR2 is ANQGSEA in the germline V gene. The CDR3 runs to 14 residues. Trimming took 5 bases from V and 6 from J, leaving 16 bases between them.